The 25 T cell receptor beta chains presented below share a single source sample, sequenced in a study of blood T cell repertoires in COVID-19. Profiling relied on immunoSEQ multiplex PCR, and the TCRdb table lists in-frame clones only, not all of them. The repertoire holds around 270,000 clones, with roughly 90% as singletons. Material for sequencing was peripheral blood. The receptors originated from a man aged 60 to 69 who had recovered from COVID-19.

This clone came up a few times. The rearrangement uses TRBV6-5 and TRBJ2-7; D unclear. Trimming took 7 bases from V and 2 from J, leaving 12 bases between them. This CDR3 spans 13 amino acids. CDR1 is MNHEY and CDR2 is SVGAGI in the germline V gene. In DNA form, the CDR3 reads TGTGCCAGCACCAAGGAGTCTACCTACGAGCAGTACTTC. Amino acids: CASTKESTYEQYF.

The gene calls are TRBV5-1 and TRBJ1-6; 7 bases line up with TRBD1. The CDR3 contains 14 residues. V gave up 5 bases and J gave up 7 bases; unmatched junction bases: 6. The germline CDR1 and CDR2 sequences are SGHRS and YFSETQ. In nucleotides, the CDR3 is TGCGCCAGCAGGCTCAGGGGGTCGAATTCACCCCTCCACTTT. Translating gives CASRLRGSNSPLHF.

This chain links TRBV6-6 with TRBJ1-2; 7 bases are a match to TRBD1. Losses at the gene ends were 5 bases for V and 8 bases for J; bases not matched to a gene: 5. The CDR3 runs to 12 residues. Germline assignment: CDR1 MNHNY and CDR2 SVGAGI (reference sequence). CDR3 loop: CASSGNRGGYTF. CDR3 DNA sequence: TGTGCCAGCAGTGGCAACAGGGGAGGCTACACCTTC.

CDR3 loop: CASSRGQGVPEAFF. The CDR3 DNA reads TGTGCCAGTAGTCGAGGACAGGGAGTCCCTGAAGCTTTCTTT. The chain couples TRBV19 to TRBJ1-1; 8 bases agree with TRBD1. J gave up 6 bases and V 5 bases, and 8 bases lay outside the gene matches. The CDR3 contains 14 residues. CDR1 and CDR2 (germline): LNHDA, SQIVND (reference sequence).

The chain has TRBV5-5 and TRBJ1-2, with a tentative D call TRBD1 (5 bases). V dropped 1 base and J dropped 3 bases, with 13 bases sitting between them. CDR3 length: 15 residues. CDR1 SGHKS and CDR2 YYEKEE come from the germline V gene (reference sequence). In DNA, the CDR3 is TGTGCCAGCAGCTTGTCGCCAGGGAGGGACTATGGCTACACCTTC. Protein sequence: CASSLSPGRDYGYTF.

The rearrangement uses TRBV11-2 and TRBJ2-1; perhaps TRBD2 as D (6 bases). Germline-derived CDR1 and CDR2 are SGHAT and FQNNGV. The CDR3 totals 15 residues. Trimming cost V 1 base and J 0 bases, with 7 bases left between them. The CDR3 DNA reads TGTGCCAGCAGCTTAGGCGGGGTCTCCTACAATGAGCAGTTCTTC. Its protein product is CASSLGGVSYNEQFF.

In its sample, this clone was seen once. V and J are TRBV19 and TRBJ1-5, with TRBD1 as a possible D gene (6 bases). V lost 1 base and J 2 bases, leaving 9 bases between the germline ends. CDR3 length equals 15 residues. Germline CDR1 LNHDA, CDR2 SQIVND (reference sequence). The CDR3 sequence: CASSIVAGGNQPQHF. DNA of the CDR3: TGTGCCAGTAGTATAGTGGCAGGGGGCAATCAGCCCCAGCATTTT.

This clone was recorded a few times. The rearrangement uses TRBV6-2 or TRBV6-3 and TRBJ1-2; D gene unclear. V shed 2 bases and J shed 7 bases, with 17 bases lying between them. CDR1 MNHEY and CDR2 SVGEGT come from the germline V gene. The CDR3 runs 15 residues. The CDR3 DNA reads TGTGCCAGCAGTTACAACGGACGGGGAAAGGGTGGCTACACCTTC. It yields the protein CASSYNGRGKGGYTF.

This chain joins TRBV9 and TRBJ1-1, with D maybe TRBD1 (5 bases). The CDR3 consists of 14 residues. The germline V gene has CDR1 SGDLS and CDR2 YYNGEE. The ends were cut back, 5 bases at V and 1 base at J, with 12 bases in the middle. CDR3 DNA sequence: TGTGCCAGCAGGCCTCGGGGGGAGAACACTGAAGCTTTCTTT. Translated, it gives CASRPRGENTEAFF. Full variable domain (missing parts from reference TRBV9 and TRBJ1-1): DSGVTQTPKHLITATGQRVTLRCSPRSGDLSVYWYQQSLDQGLQFLIQYYNGEERAKGNILERFSAQQFPDLHSELNLSSLELGDSALYFCASRPRGENTEAFFGQGTRLTVV.

The rearrangement joins TRBV12-3 or TRBV12-4 to TRBJ1-2; D not certain. The CDR3 totals 13 residues. Trimming cost V 2 bases and J 8 bases, with 12 bases left between them. The CDR3 DNA follows: TGTGCCAGCAGTTTATCGACCGGAGGGGGCTACACCTTC. Encoded protein: CASSLSTGGGYTF.

The rearrangement links TRBV2 to TRBJ2-7; maybe TRBD1 (5 bases). Germline lookup yields CDR1 SNHLY and CDR2 FYNNEI. CDR3 length: 14 residues. V was pared by 4 bases and J by 3 bases, with 13 bases between. CDR3 sequence (DNA): TGTGCCAGCAGTGTACAAGGGGTGCGCTACGAGCAGTACTTC. Protein product: CASSVQGVRYEQYF.

V usage is TRBV5-1 and J usage is TRBJ2-7, with a possible D match to TRBD1 (6 bases). The CDR3 runs to 13 residues. Trimming took off 4 bases at V and 4 bases at J, with 12 bases between the two ends. In germline, CDR1 is SGHRS, CDR2 YFSETQ. In nucleotides, the CDR3 is TGCGCCAGCAGCCTACAGGGTAGGTACGAGCAGTACTTC. It encodes CASSLQGRYEQYF.

Note on this clone: Other DNA sequences within the sample encode an identical CDR3. CDR3 nucleotide sequence: TGTGCCAGCAGTTTGAGGCAGAACTATGGCTACACCTTC. Residues: CASSLRQNYGYTF. The chain couples TRBV12-3 or TRBV12-4 to TRBJ1-2; no clear D gene. The V and J ends lost 3 bases and 2 bases respectively, with 7 bases between them. The CDR3 contains 13 residues.

V and J are TRBV10-2 and TRBJ1-2; 9 bases line up with TRBD1. V lost 6 bases to trimming and J lost 3 bases; unmatched junction nucleotides: 5. Germline CDR1 is WSHSY and CDR2 is SAAADI. The CDR3 has 14 residues. CDR3 loop: CASRDTGGDYGYTF. The CDR3 coding sequence is TGCGCCAGCAGGGATACAGGGGGCGACTATGGCTACACCTTC.

The chain is built from TRBV29-1 and TRBJ2-7; 9 bases match TRBD1. The CDR3 has 16 residues. The germline gives CDR1 SQVTM, CDR2 ANQGSEA. The V and J ends lost 2 bases and 0 bases, in that order; junction bases with no gene match: 8. The CDR3 sequence: CSVESYGTGISYEQYF. The CDR3 nucleotides are TGCAGCGTTGAATCTTACGGGACAGGGATCTCCTACGAGCAGTACTTC.

The chain combines TRBV29-1 with TRBJ1-2; 10 nucleotides align to TRBD1. This CDR3 spans 17 amino acids. The V gene's germline CDR1 is SQVTM and CDR2 ANQGSEA. V shed 6 bases, J shed 7 bases, and the junction held 20 bases outside the gene matches. CDR3 region: CSVVNPGQGRTVSGYTF. The DNA for the CDR3 is TGCAGCGTAGTTAATCCGGGACAGGGGAGAACTGTGTCTGGCTACACCTTC.

Concerning this clone itself: The identical CDR3 is also encoded by other nucleotide sequences in the sample. V usage is TRBV9 and J usage is TRBJ2-5, with D tentatively TRBD2 (6 bases). The CDR3 totals 13 residues. V was shortened by 0 bases and J by 5 bases, with 8 bases between the two germline ends. Germline assignment: CDR1 SGDLS and CDR2 YYNGEE. Here the CDR3 reads CASSVAGGETQYF. CDR3 DNA: TGTGCCAGCAGCGTAGCTGGGGGGGAGACCCAGTACTTC.

CDR3 nucleotide sequence: TGTGCCAGCACCAGACAGGGAGGAGGCTACGAGCAGTACTTC. It yields the protein CASTRQGGGYEQYF. The rearrangement links TRBV6-5 to TRBJ2-7, with a weak D call TRBD1 (7 bases). Trimming left V 7 bases short and J 3 bases short, with 16 bases between. Germline loops: CDR1 MNHEY, CDR2 SVGAGI. The CDR3 is 14 residues long.

The rearrangement uses TRBV19 and TRBJ1-1, with a possible D match to TRBD1 (6 bases). This CDR3 is built from 14 residues. Trimming cost V 4 bases and J 1 base, with 10 bases left between them. Germline-derived CDR1 and CDR2 are LNHDA and SQIVND (reference sequence). The CDR3 loop reads CASSTTGPNTEAFF. In DNA form, the CDR3 reads TGTGCCAGTAGTACCACAGGGCCGAACACTGAAGCTTTCTTT.

In DNA, the CDR3 is TGTGCCAGCAGCTCGCCGACAGGTGGGCACACAGATACGCAGTATTTT. It codes for CASSSPTGGHTDTQYF. The gene calls are TRBV7-6 and TRBJ2-3; the D gene is possibly TRBD1 (6 bases). There are 16 residues in the CDR3. In germline, CDR1 is SGHVS, CDR2 FNYEAQ. Trimming removed 4 bases at V and 2 bases at J, with 16 bases between.

This chain connects TRBV3-1 (or the pseudogene TRBV3-2) to TRBJ2-7; the match to TRBD1 covers 9 bases. Germline CDR1 reads LGHDT; CDR2 reads YNNKEL (reference sequence). This CDR3 is 15 amino acids long. The ends lost 5 bases at V and 0 bases at J; junction bases unmatched: 5. The CDR3: CASSAGQGPSYEQYF. In DNA form, the CDR3 reads TGTGCCAGCAGCGCGGGACAGGGACCCTCCTACGAGCAGTACTTC.

The chain has TRBV6-4 and TRBJ2-1, with TRBD2 matching 7 bases. V lost 5 bases, J lost 9 bases, and 7 bases stayed unmatched. The CDR3 spans 13 residues. The germline gives CDR1 MRHNA, CDR2 SNTAGT. CDR3 sequence: CASSKTSVGEQFF. Here the CDR3 DNA reads TGTGCCAGCAGTAAAACTAGCGTTGGTGAGCAGTTCTTC.

The chain carries TRBV7-2 and TRBJ2-6, with 8 positions matching TRBD1. V was clipped by 5 bases and J by 0 bases; unmatched bases: 3. This CDR3 has 16 amino acids. CDR1 is SGHTA and CDR2 is FQGNSA in the germline V gene. CDR3 region: CASSRTGTSGANVLTF. Here the CDR3 DNA reads TGTGCCAGCAGCAGGACAGGGACCTCTGGGGCCAACGTCCTGACTTTC.

The chain carries TRBV5-1 and TRBJ2-1; D gene uncertain. Germline CDR1 and CDR2: SGHRS and YFSETQ. The CDR3 has 13 residues. V gave up 3 bases and J gave up 7 bases, with 11 bases separating them. CDR3 DNA: TGCGCCAGCAGCTCGGTTAGCCATAATGAGCAGTTCTTC. Translating gives CASSSVSHNEQFF.

V is TRBV4-2 and J is TRBJ2-3; 12 bases map to TRBD2. This CDR3 is 17 amino acids long. Germline V gene sequence: CDR1 LGHNA, CDR2 YNFKEQ. V trimming: 5 bases; J trimming: 5 bases; junction bases outside the gene matches: 11. DNA for the CDR3: TGTGCCAGCAGCTCGCGACTAGCGGGGGCCCCGGAAGATACGCAGTATTTT. As protein: CASSSRLAGAPEDTQYF.